The source of this T cell receptor beta chain is a study of graft-versus-host responses after intestinal transplantation. Across the whole study: Recipients had multivisceral, liver-intestinal, or isolated intestinal transplants. Study-wide results and caveats: GvH clonotypes were identified within recipient marrow, with a subset emerging first in ileum or blood.

Trimming stripped 6 bases from V and 3 bases from J, with 22 bases between. Germline V gene sequence: CDR1 SEHNR, CDR2 FQNEAQ (reference sequence). This CDR3 is built from 17 residues. Details on this clone: Antigen specificity is unknown.

Sequencing was performed with immunoSEQ multiplex PCR; in TCRdb, only in-frame clones are kept and a portion is missing. The profile shows about 88,000 clones, 80% to 95% of them singletons. The sample was unstimulated CD4+ T cells sorted from spleen or lymph node cells, taken before transplant. This TCR came from a human donor who was the organ donor for an intestinal transplant. This chain uses TRBV7-9 with TRBJ2-3; perhaps TRBD2 as D (6 bases). In DNA, the CDR3 is TGTGCCAGCAGGCAGACCGGGAGTACCATGAGGACAGATACGCAGTATTTT. Its protein product is CASRQTGSTMRTDTQYF.